A single sample is the source of the 8 T cell receptor beta chains below, sequenced in a study of CD8 T cells in Susac syndrome. A quantity of roughly 0.5 to 1 ug RNA underwent reverse transcription using random hexamers. TCRdb ran MiXCR on the immunoSEQ multiplex PCR reads and lists one entry per CDR3 protein. Of a few hundred thousand distinct CDR3 sequences in the sample, around 95% are singletons; the top ten hold 0.085% to 0.1%. The material sequenced was CD4+ T cells from PBMCs. These receptors were obtained from a human donor with multiple sclerosis.

The J gene is TRBJ1-5, the V gene TRBV28, with a weak D call TRBD1 (6 bases). This CDR3 has 15 residues. The V gene lost 5 bases and the J gene lost 7 bases, with 18 bases spanning the gap. The germline V gene encodes CDR1 MDHEN and CDR2 SYDVKM. This CDR3 is CASSAPQGRGQPQHF. In nucleotides, the CDR3 is TGTGCCAGCAGTGCCCCACAGGGAAGGGGCCAGCCCCAGCATTTT.

The V call is TRBV3-1, the J call TRBJ1-1; D may be TRBD1 (5 bases). V was shortened by 7 bases and J by 4 bases, with 7 bases between the two germline ends. The CDR3 is 11 amino acids. The germline V gene encodes CDR1 LGHDT and CDR2 YNNKEL (reference sequence). Here the CDR3 reads CASNGGTEAFF. The CDR3 nucleotides are TGTGCCAGCAACGGGGGCACTGAAGCTTTCTTT.

The V gene is TRBV3-1, the J gene TRBJ2-3; D possibly corresponds to TRBD2 (5 bases). Germline CDR1 and CDR2: LGHDT and YNNKEL (reference sequence). The CDR3 is 14 amino acids. Trimming cost V 6 bases and J 6 bases, with 16 bases left between them. The CDR3 loop is CASRPNTRSDTQYF. In nucleotides, the CDR3 is TGTGCCAGCAGGCCTAACACTAGGTCTGATACGCAGTATTTT.

The V and J genes are TRBV20-1 and TRBJ2-3; 7 nucleotides match TRBD2. J was trimmed by 4 bases and V by 4 bases; bases with no gene match: 8. The CDR3 runs to 14 residues. Germline V CDR1 and CDR2: DFQATT, SNEGSKA (reference sequence). This CDR3 is CSATAGDQADTQYF. The CDR3 DNA is TGCAGTGCTACCGCGGGGGACCAGGCAGATACGCAGTATTTT.

The chain joins TRBV29-1 to TRBJ1-2; D possibly corresponds to TRBD1 (6 bases). Trimming cost V 6 bases and J 0 bases, with 8 bases left between them. This CDR3 has 12 amino acids. The V gene's germline CDR1 is SQVTM and CDR2 ANQGSEA. This chain's CDR3 is CSVGGPNYGYTF. The DNA for the CDR3 is TGCAGCGTAGGGGGACCTAACTATGGCTACACCTTC.

This clonotype has a single count. The rearrangement joins TRBV2 to TRBJ1-4, with D maybe TRBD1 (5 bases). The CDR3 has 14 amino acids. The germline V and J ends were trimmed by 7 bases and 4 bases, with 13 bases remaining between them. Germline CDR1 is SNHLY and CDR2 is FYNNEI. Written as DNA, the CDR3 is TGTGCCAGCAAACCGGGACTCTTTAATGAAAAACTGTTTTTT. It is translated as CASKPGLFNEKLFF.

This clonotype was recorded once. The chain uses TRBV20-1 and TRBJ2-5; 10 bases match TRBD2. The CDR3 runs 14 residues. Per germline, CDR1 DFQATT and CDR2 SNEGSKA (reference sequence). J gave up 3 bases and V 5 bases, and 6 bases lay outside the gene matches. The CDR3 here is CSARLAGGKETQYF. The DNA of the CDR3 is TGCAGTGCTCGCTTAGCGGGGGGCAAAGAGACCCAGTACTTC.

J is TRBJ2-3 and V is TRBV3-1, with D possibly being TRBD1 or TRBD2 (5 bases each). V lost 5 bases, J lost 1 base, and 19 bases lay in between. This CDR3 has 17 amino acids. Per germline, CDR1 LGHDT and CDR2 YNNKEL (reference sequence). The CDR3: CASSERGSATRTDTQYF. The DNA of the CDR3 is TGTGCCAGCAGCGAAAGGGGTAGCGCCACCCGCACAGATACGCAGTATTTT.